The clone carrying this T cell receptor (beta chain) has just a few counts. Produced via immunoSEQ multiplex PCR; TCRdb's table is partial and in-frame only. Of 120,000 or so clones listed, around 85% are singletons. These data are taken from a study of blood T cell repertoires in COVID-19. At the level of the study: The samples span acute and convalescent COVID-19 from the United States, Italy and Spain.

This TCR came from a man aged 25 to 40 with COVID-19, enrolled during active disease. The sequencing sample was made of peripheral blood.

The CDR3 nucleotides read TGCGCCAGCAGCTTACAGGGGGGCGGGCAGCCCCAGCATTTT. It codes for CASSLQGGGQPQHF. The rearrangement uses TRBV5-1 and TRBJ1-5, with 8 positions matching TRBD1. From germline, CDR1 is SGHRS and CDR2 YFSETQ. Trimming took 2 bases from V and 7 from J; bases not matched to a gene: 5. This CDR3 has 14 amino acids.